This TCR beta chain emerged from a study of blood T cells in healthy people across ages. About this clonotype itself: The antigen remains undetermined.

The CDR3 consists of 16 residues. V lost 5 bases, J lost 7 bases, and 23 bases lay in between. Germline V gene data show CDR1 as SSHAT and CDR2 as FNYEAQ (reference sequence). Together with a sample-barcoded 5' primer, a J-beta primer mix was included in a second PCR lasting roughly 6 to 12 cycles. TCRdb reprocessed the 5' RACE reads via MiXCR and lists one record per CDR3 protein. The sample shows about 730,000 distinct CDR3 sequences, about 42% of them seen only once. General study points: Diversity estimates from one million T cells were considered underestimates.

Sequencing was carried out using blood. The J gene is TRBJ1-2, the V gene TRBV7-7; D is uncertain. This clonotype was sampled from a woman aged 55 to 70 in good health. The chain's CDR3 is CASSPMGPDREAGYTF. The CDR3, as DNA: TGTGCCAGCAGCCCCATGGGCCCCGATCGAGAAGCTGGCTACACCTTC.